This is a list of T cell receptor beta chains from one sample in a study of pediatric ulcerative colitis. TCRdb's table, derived via immunoSEQ multiplex PCR, lists solely in-frame clones and lacks some. Among 60,000 or so clones listed, 77% were seen once. Sequenced input: blood. These receptors were collected from a boy aged 10-17 years with moderate ulcerative colitis. The CDR3 runs from the conserved cysteine through the conserved F or W. D genes are given only for firm matches. Expanded clones are given a class, and other clones once, few, many or no size at all.

D: .; V: TRBV7-3; J: TRBJ2-1; size: .; CDR3: CASSRRSTAEQFF; DNA: TGTGCCAGCAGCCGCCGGAGTACAGCTGAGCAGTTCTTC
D: TRBD1; V: TRBV11-2; J: TRBJ1-2; size: .; CDR3: CASSFTGGSNHGYTF; DNA: TGTGCCAGCAGCTTCACAGGGGGTAGTAATCATGGCTACACCTTC
D: .; V: TRBV20-1; J: TRBJ1-1; size: once; CDR3: CSTNRNTEAFF; DNA: TGCAGTACAAACAGGAACACTGAAGCTTTCTTT
D: TRBD2; V: TRBV9; J: TRBJ2-1; size: .; CDR3: CASSAPREKSGGSYNEQFF; DNA: TGTGCCAGCAGCGCCCCGAGAGAGAAAAGCGGGGGGTCCTACAATGAGCAGTTCTTC
D: TRBD1; V: TRBV5-4; J: TRBJ2-7; size: few; CDR3: CASSLVRQGADEQYF; DNA: TGTGCCAGCAGCTTGGTTAGACAGGGGGCCGACGAGCAGTACTTC
D: .; V: TRBV9; J: TRBJ2-7; size: .; CDR3: CASSRGPIAREQYF; DNA: TGTGCCAGCAGCCGGGGGCCCATAGCGAGGGAGCAGTACTTC
D: TRBD1; V: TRBV4-1; J: TRBJ2-4; size: once; CDR3: CASSQGQGQAKNIQYF; DNA: TGCGCCAGCAGCCAAGGACAGGGGCAAGCAAAAAACATTCAGTACTTC
D: .; V: TRBV19; J: TRBJ1-2; size: .; CDR3: CASSIGQVNDGYTF; DNA: TGTGCCAGTAGTATTGGGCAGGTAAACGATGGCTACACCTTC
D: TRBD2; V: TRBV11-3; J: TRBJ2-3; size: .; CDR3: CASSLGSGRTDTQYF; DNA: TGTGCCAGCAGCTTAGGTAGCGGGAGAACAGATACGCAGTATTTT
D: .; V: TRBV29-1; J: TRBJ2-1; size: .; CDR3: CSPLGGTRNEQFF; DNA: TGCAGCCCCCTCGGAGGGACGCGCAATGAGCAGTTCTTC
D: TRBD1; V: TRBV19; J: TRBJ2-3; size: .; CDR3: CASSRDSGVDTQYF; DNA: TGTGCCAGTAGTAGGGACAGCGGAGTTGATACGCAGTATTTT
D: TRBD2; V: TRBV2; J: TRBJ2-1; size: .; CDR3: CASRAGTTVDNEQFF; DNA: TGTGCCAGCAGGGCCGGGACTACCGTGGACAATGAGCAGTTCTTC
D: TRBD2; V: TRBV5-4; J: TRBJ2-1; size: .; CDR3: CASSLGGSSLFGEQFF; DNA: TGTGCCAGCAGCTTGGGCGGGAGCAGTCTTTTCGGTGAGCAGTTCTTC
D: .; V: TRBV2; J: TRBJ2-1; size: .; CDR3: CASRPQGLAEGDNEQFF; DNA: TGTGCCAGCAGACCCCAGGGGCTAGCGGAAGGTGACAATGAGCAGTTCTTC
D: TRBD1; V: TRBV28; J: TRBJ1-2; size: few; CDR3: CAIETGVGYTF; DNA: TGTGCCATAGAAACAGGGGTTGGCTACACCTTC
D: .; V: TRBV6-5; J: TRBJ1-1; size: once; CDR3: CASSYSGGDTEAFF; DNA: TGTGCCAGCAGTTACTCGGGAGGGGACACTGAAGCTTTCTTT
D: .; V: TRBV29-1; J: TRBJ2-2; size: .; CDR3: CSVYRDRGELFF; DNA: TGCAGCGTGTACAGGGATCGCGGGGAGCTGTTTTTT
D: .; V: TRBV14; J: TRBJ1-1; size: few; CDR3: CASSQHQGGAEAFF; DNA: TGTGCCAGCAGCCAACACCAAGGGGGGGCTGAAGCTTTCTTT
D: TRBD1; V: TRBV6-1; J: TRBJ1-4; size: .; CDR3: CASSEVDRALNEKLFF; DNA: TGTGCCAGCAGTGAAGTAGACAGGGCCCTTAATGAAAAACTGTTTTTT
D: .; V: TRBV19; J: TRBJ1-1; size: .; CDR3: CASSTGGQNTEAFF; DNA: TGTGCCAGTAGTACCGGGGGCCAGAACACTGAAGCTTTCTTT
D: TRBD1; V: TRBV5-1; J: TRBJ2-7; size: .; CDR3: CASSLGQGLNEQYF; DNA: TGCGCCAGCAGCTTGGGACAGGGGTTAAACGAGCAGTACTTC
D: TRBD2; V: TRBV5-8; J: TRBJ2-5; size: .; CDR3: CASSLTSVVVETQYF; DNA: TGTGCCAGCAGCCTTACTAGCGTGGTAGTAGAGACCCAGTACTTC
D: .; V: TRBV6-5; J: TRBJ1-5; size: once; CDR3: CASSLSQHSNQPQHF; DNA: TGTGCCAGCAGTTTAAGTCAACATAGCAATCAGCCCCAGCATTTT
D: TRBD1; V: TRBV5-4; J: TRBJ2-2; size: few; CDR3: CASSLGDRGTGELFF; DNA: TGTGCCAGCAGCTTGGGGGACAGGGGCACCGGGGAGCTGTTTTTT
D: .; V: TRBV6-5; J: TRBJ1-1; size: .; CDR3: CASSYNQNTEAFF; DNA: TGTGCCAGCAGTTACAACCAGAACACTGAAGCTTTCTTT
D: TRBD2; V: TRBV6-1; J: TRBJ2-7; size: .; CDR3: CASSSTSGGSYEQYF; DNA: TGTGCCAGCAGTTCCACTAGCGGGGGTTCCTACGAGCAGTACTTC
D: .; V: TRBV5-1; J: TRBJ1-3; size: few; CDR3: CASRGAMSGNTIYF; DNA: TGCGCCAGCAGGGGGGCGATGTCTGGAAACACCATATATTTT
D: .; V: TRBV11-2; J: TRBJ1-3; size: .; CDR3: CASSLVKFGNTIYF; DNA: TGTGCCAGCAGCTTGGTTAAGTTTGGAAACACCATATATTTT
D: TRBD2; V: TRBV29-1; J: TRBJ2-3; size: .; CDR3: CSVRTSGGPTDTQYF; DNA: TGCAGCGTGCGGACTAGCGGGGGACCCACAGATACGCAGTATTTT
D: .; V: TRBV7-3; J: TRBJ2-5; size: .; CDR3: CASSRGQGGETQYF; DNA: TGTGCCAGCAGCAGGGGCCAAGGGGGAGAGACCCAGTACTTC
D: .; V: TRBV5-1; J: TRBJ1-2; size: .; CDR3: CASSLFREEGGYTF; DNA: TGCGCCAGCAGCTTGTTTCGGGAGGAGGGTGGCTACACCTTC
D: .; V: TRBV2; J: TRBJ2-7; size: few; CDR3: CASSSRDGDYEQYF; DNA: TGTGCCAGCAGCTCGAGGGATGGTGACTACGAGCAGTACTTC
D: .; V: TRBV14; J: TRBJ2-2; size: .; CDR3: CASSQDPRRELDTGELFF; DNA: TGTGCCAGCAGCCAAGATCCTCGGAGGGAGCTTGACACCGGGGAGCTGTTTTTT
D: .; V: TRBV2; J: TRBJ2-5; size: .; CDR3: CASRAQAVQETQYF; DNA: TGTGCCAGCAGGGCCCAGGCAGTTCAAGAGACCCAGTACTTC
D: .; V: TRBV2; J: TRBJ1-5; size: .; CDR3: CASSEGGVSQPQHF; DNA: TGTGCCAGCAGTGAAGGAGGGGTCAGCCAGCCCCAGCATTTT
D: .; V: TRBV4-1; J: TRBJ1-5; size: once; CDR3: CASSQAGGVSNQPQHF; DNA: TGCGCCAGCAGCCAAGCCGGGGGAGTTAGCAATCAGCCCCAGCATTTT
D: TRBD2; V: TRBV6-5; J: TRBJ2-1; size: .; CDR3: CASSPLAGGPNEQFF; DNA: TGTGCCAGCAGTCCCCTAGCGGGAGGGCCCAATGAGCAGTTCTTC
D: .; V: TRBV19; J: TRBJ1-5; size: .; CDR3: CASKPGLGRDQPQHF; DNA: TGTGCCAGTAAACCGGGACTCGGGCGGGATCAGCCCCAGCATTTT
D: .; V: TRBV4-1; J: TRBJ2-2; size: few; CDR3: CASSQVAKNTGELFF; DNA: TGCGCCAGCAGCCAAGTTGCGAAGAACACCGGGGAGCTGTTTTTT
D: .; V: TRBV27; J: TRBJ1-1; size: .; CDR3: CATLKNTEAFF; DNA: TGTGCCACCCTCAAGAACACTGAAGCTTTCTTT
D: .; V: TRBV5-1; J: TRBJ2-6; size: .; CDR3: CASSLVRGLSSGANVLTF; DNA: TGCGCCAGCAGCTTGGTTCGGGGCCTAAGCTCTGGGGCCAACGTCCTGACTTTC
D: TRBD2; V: TRBV7-2; J: TRBJ2-3; size: .; CDR3: CASSSPGLAGAPDTQYF; DNA: TGTGCCAGCAGCTCTCCTGGACTAGCGGGAGCTCCAGATACGCAGTATTTT
D: .; V: TRBV6-1; J: TRBJ1-3; size: .; CDR3: CASSAPGGFGDTIYF; DNA: TGTGCCAGCAGTGCTCCCGGGGGGTTTGGAGACACCATATATTTT
D: .; V: TRBV11-2; J: TRBJ1-5; size: .; CDR3: CASSLVPNSNQPQHF; DNA: TGTGCCAGCAGCTTAGTCCCGAATAGCAATCAGCCCCAGCATTTT
D: .; V: TRBV19; J: TRBJ1-2; size: .; CDR3: CASSITVFGYTF; DNA: TGTGCCAGTAGTATCACCGTCTTTGGCTACACCTTC
D: TRBD2; V: TRBV29-1; J: TRBJ2-1; size: .; CDR3: CSVRVAGGPINNEQFF; DNA: TGCAGCGTTAGGGTAGCGGGAGGGCCTATCAACAATGAGCAGTTCTTC
D: TRBD1; V: TRBV7-9; J: TRBJ2-1; size: once; CDR3: CASSSWTGNEQFF; DNA: TGTGCCAGCAGCTCGTGGACAGGCAATGAGCAGTTCTTC
D: TRBD1; V: TRBV7-9; J: TRBJ1-4; size: .; CDR3: CASSNRRTGWMEKLFF; DNA: TGTGCCAGCAGCAACCGGAGGACAGGGTGGATGGAAAAACTGTTTTTT
D: .; V: TRBV9; J: TRBJ2-3; size: .; CDR3: CASSAREGGQTDTQYF; DNA: TGTGCCAGCAGCGCCCGAGAGGGGGGCCAGACAGATACGCAGTATTTT
D: .; V: TRBV5-1; J: TRBJ1-3; size: .; CDR3: CASTEGDTGNTIYF; DNA: TGCGCCAGCACCGAGGGCGACACTGGAAACACCATATATTTT
D: TRBD2; V: TRBV19; J: TRBJ2-1; size: .; CDR3: CATGPTSGGVTRNEQFF; DNA: TGTGCCACCGGACCAACAAGCGGGGGGGTTACTAGGAATGAGCAGTTCTTC
D: .; V: TRBV5-4; J: TRBJ1-2; size: few; CDR3: CASSFGTRDGYTF; DNA: TGTGCCAGCAGCTTCGGGACTCGTGACGGCTACACCTTC
D: .; V: TRBV19; J: TRBJ1-1; size: few; CDR3: CASSISAPLINTEAFF; DNA: TGTGCCAGTAGTATAAGTGCCCCACTTATCAACACTGAAGCTTTCTTT